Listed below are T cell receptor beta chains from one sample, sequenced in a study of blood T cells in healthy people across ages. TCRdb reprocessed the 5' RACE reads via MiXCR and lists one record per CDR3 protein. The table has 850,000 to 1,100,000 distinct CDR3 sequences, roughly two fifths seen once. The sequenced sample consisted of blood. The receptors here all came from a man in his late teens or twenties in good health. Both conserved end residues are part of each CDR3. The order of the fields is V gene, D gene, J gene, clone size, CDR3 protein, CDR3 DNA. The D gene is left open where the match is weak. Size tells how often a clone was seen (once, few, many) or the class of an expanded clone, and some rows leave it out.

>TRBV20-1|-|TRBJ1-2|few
CSARGQADTSYGYTF
TGCAGTGCTAGAGGACAGGCCGACACGTCCTATGGCTACACCTTC
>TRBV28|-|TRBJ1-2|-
CASSVIDRWEGYTF
TGTGCCAGCAGTGTAATCGACAGGTGGGAAGGCTACACCTTC
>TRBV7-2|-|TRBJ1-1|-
CASSLEGGAFF
TGTGCCAGCAGCTTAGAGGGGGGAGCTTTCTTT
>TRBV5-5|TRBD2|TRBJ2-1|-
CASSRRPSGGAAYNEQFF
TGTGCCAGCAGCCGTAGGCCTAGCGGGGGGGCCGCGTACAATGAGCAGTTCTTC
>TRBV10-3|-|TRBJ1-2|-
CAISESGSGYTF
TGTGCCATCAGTGAATCGGGGTCTGGCTACACCTTC
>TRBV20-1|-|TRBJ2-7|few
CSARDPEGQGFPYEQYF
TGCAGTGCTAGAGATCCCGAGGGGCAGGGATTTCCCTACGAGCAGTACTTC
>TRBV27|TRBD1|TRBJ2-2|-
CAGSRQGSRHTGELFF
TGTGCCGGCAGTCGACAGGGATCCCGACACACCGGGGAGCTGTTTTTT
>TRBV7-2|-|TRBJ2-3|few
CASSIGQPDTQYF
TGTGCCAGCAGCATCGGACAGCCAGATACGCAGTATTTT
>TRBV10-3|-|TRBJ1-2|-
CAISDRVGDGCTF
TGTGCCATCAGTGACAGGGTAGGGGATGGCTGCACCTTC
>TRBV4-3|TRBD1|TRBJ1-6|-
CASSERYKGASPLHF
TGCGCCAGCAGCGAAAGGTACAAGGGGGCTTCACCCCTCCACTTT
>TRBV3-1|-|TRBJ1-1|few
CASRGSLGAEAFF
TGTGCCAGCAGAGGAAGTTTGGGGGCTGAAGCTTTCTTT
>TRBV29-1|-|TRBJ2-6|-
CSVEGRNSGANVLTF
TGCAGCGTTGAGGGAAGGAACTCTGGGGCCAACGTCCTGACTTTC
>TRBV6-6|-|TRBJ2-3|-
CATGRHTDTQYF
TGTGCCACCGGACGCCACACAGATACGCAGTATTTT
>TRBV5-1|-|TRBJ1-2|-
CASSLDPDNYGYTF
TGCGCCAGCAGCTTGGACCCGGATAACTATGGCTACACCTTC
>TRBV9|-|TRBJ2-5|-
CASSVDGGAEETQYF
TGTGCCAGCAGCGTAGATGGTGGGGCGGAAGAGACCCAGTACTTC
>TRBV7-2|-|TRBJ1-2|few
CASSSRHIPLYGYTF
TGTGCCAGCAGCTCCCGACACATTCCCCTCTATGGCTACACCTTC
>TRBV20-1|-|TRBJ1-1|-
CGTLHRAEAFF
TGCGGGACACTCCACAGGGCTGAAGCTTTCTTT
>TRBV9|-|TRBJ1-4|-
CASSVGGQSNEKLFF
TGTGCCAGCAGCGTAGGTGGGCAGTCTAATGAAAAACTGTTTTTT
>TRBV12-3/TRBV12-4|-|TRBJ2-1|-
CASSRGFEQFF
TGTGCCAGCAGCCGGGGGTTTGAGCAGTTCTTC
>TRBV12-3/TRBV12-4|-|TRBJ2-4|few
CASSLGNTAGLNIQYF
TGTGCCAGCAGCCTGGGGAACACGGCGGGCTTAAACATTCAGTACTTC
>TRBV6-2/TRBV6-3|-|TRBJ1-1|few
CASNLDRGGRAFF
TGTGCCAGCAACCTCGATCGGGGGGGGAGAGCTTTCTTT
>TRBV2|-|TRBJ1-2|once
CATLGQRKNYGYTF
TGTGCCACCCTGGGGCAGAGAAAAAACTATGGCTACACCTTC
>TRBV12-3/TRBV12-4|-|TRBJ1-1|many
CASSLVGGLDTEAFF
TGTGCCAGCAGTTTGGTCGGGGGGCTGGACACTGAAGCTTTCTTT
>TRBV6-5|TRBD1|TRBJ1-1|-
CASSFGQGGMNTEAFF
TGTGCCAGCAGCTTCGGACAGGGCGGGATGAACACTGAAGCTTTCTTT
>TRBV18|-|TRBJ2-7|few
CASSPTSTHEQYF
TGTGCCAGCTCACCTACTAGTACCCACGAGCAGTACTTC
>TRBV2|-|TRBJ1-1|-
CASSESAGVNTEAFF
TGTGCCAGCAGTGAAAGTGCAGGGGTGAACACTGAAGCTTTCTTT
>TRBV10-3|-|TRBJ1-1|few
CASSVPGNTEVFF
TGTGCCTCCTCCGTCCCAGGGAACACTGAAGTTTTCTTT